The 7 T cell receptor beta chains below were found in one sample sequenced in a study of shared T cell receptors in the human thymus. Data came from immunoSEQ multiplex PCR; TCRdb stores just in-frame clones and leaves some out. This sample has roughly 700,000 clones, with around 89% found just once. A further study also used this sample, focusing on human thymus T cells.

The sample comprised thymocytes. The receptors shown here come from a boy younger than two with a congenital heart defect.

This chain links TRBV25-1 with TRBJ1-4; a possible D gene is TRBD1 (5 bases). CDR3 size: 13 residues. Germline CDR1 and CDR2: MGHDK and SYGVNS. The germline V and J ends were trimmed by 3 bases and 7 bases, with 9 bases remaining between them. CDR3 sequence (DNA): TGTGCCAGCAGTGAGCAGGGTCTTGAAAAACTGTTTTTT. The encoded protein is CASSEQGLEKLFF.

The chain combines TRBV2 with TRBJ1-2; TRBD1 might be the D (6 bases). The CDR3 has 14 residues. The V gene's germline CDR1 is SNHLY and CDR2 FYNNEI. Trimming removed 7 bases at V and 3 bases at J, with 15 bases between. DNA of the CDR3: TGTGCCAGCACCCTTGCGGACAGTTACTATGGCTACACCTTC. It encodes CASTLADSYYGYTF.

The chain combines TRBV4-1 with TRBJ2-2, with 12 bases matching TRBD1. Germline trimming cut 0 bases from V and 6 bases from J; bases unmatched to any gene: 2. Per germline, CDR1 MGHRA and CDR2 YSYEKL. There are 16 residues in the CDR3. CDR3 coding DNA: TGCGCCAGCAGCCAAGATGGGACAGGGGGCCCCGGGGAGCTGTTTTTT. Its translation: CASSQDGTGGPGELFF.

The chain employs TRBV27 and TRBJ1-3; weak D call: TRBD1 (6 bases). The CDR3 runs to 17 residues. The germline V gene has CDR1 MNHEY and CDR2 SMNVEV (reference sequence). The V end was cut by 5 bases, the J end by 0 bases, with 17 bases between. CDR3 sequence reads: CASSQRGGGNSGNTIYF. CDR3 nucleotide sequence: TGTGCCAGCAGTCAAAGGGGAGGGGGGAACTCTGGAAACACCATATATTTT.

The J gene is TRBJ2-1, the V gene TRBV29-1; 10 bases match TRBD2. V was clipped by 4 bases and J by 6 bases; unmatched bases: 6. The CDR3 sequence is 14 residues long. The germline V gene has CDR1 SQVTM and CDR2 ANQGSEA. CDR3 sequence reads: CSVGVVAGGNEQFF. As DNA, the CDR3 is TGCAGCGTTGGGGTGGTAGCGGGGGGCAATGAGCAGTTCTTC.

This clone was found a few times. The chain carries TRBV5-4 and TRBJ2-1; TRBD2 matches at 13 bases. Per the germline V gene, CDR1 is SGHNT and CDR2 is YYREEE (reference sequence). This CDR3 region has 15 residues. V was clipped by 4 bases and J by 5 bases; unmatched bases: 3. The CDR3 nucleotides read TGTGCCAGCAGCCCGGGACTAGCGGGAAACAATGAGCAGTTCTTC. Translated, it gives CASSPGLAGNNEQFF.

In this sample, this clone turned up once. The rearrangement links TRBV4-1 to TRBJ2-3; D gene ambiguous. Between the trimmed V and J ends, which lost 1 base and 2 bases, there was a span of 13 bases. The germline V gene has CDR1 MGHRA and CDR2 YSYEKL. This CDR3 has 16 amino acids. CDR3 coding DNA: TGCGCCAGCAGCCAAGCTCCGCTAGGAACCACAGATACGCAGTATTTT. Translation: CASSQAPLGTTDTQYF.